This TCR beta chain was obtained from a study of blood T cell repertoires in COVID-19. Background on the study: Specimens from acute and convalescent COVID-19 originated in the United States, Italy and Spain. In each case, the material was cDNA or gDNA derived from T cells, B-cell-depleted T cells, or PBMCs.

This clone was seen a few times. Methods used by the authors: By means of reference gene primer amplification, nucleated cell counts were estimated. The repertoire was sequenced with immunoSEQ multiplex PCR; TCRdb's copy has only in-frame clones and lacks some. The V and J calls and clone size were taken over from that table, and D and trimming were inferred from the DNA. The sample yields 160,000 or so clones, approximately 84% seen once. With 0 bases removed from V and 5 bases from J, the gap between germline ends came to 17 bases. This CDR3 is built from 17 residues. The germline V gene encodes CDR1 LGHDT and CDR2 YNNKEL (reference sequence).

V usage is TRBV3-1 (or the pseudogene TRBV3-2) and J usage is TRBJ2-1; D is perhaps TRBD2 (5 bases). Sequenced input: peripheral blood. The TCR was taken from a woman of 80 years or more with acute or convalescent COVID-19. In DNA, the CDR3 is TGTGCCAGCAGCCAAGAATCCGTACGAGGGTTACACAATGAGCAGTTCTTC. Its protein is CASSQESVRGLHNEQFF.